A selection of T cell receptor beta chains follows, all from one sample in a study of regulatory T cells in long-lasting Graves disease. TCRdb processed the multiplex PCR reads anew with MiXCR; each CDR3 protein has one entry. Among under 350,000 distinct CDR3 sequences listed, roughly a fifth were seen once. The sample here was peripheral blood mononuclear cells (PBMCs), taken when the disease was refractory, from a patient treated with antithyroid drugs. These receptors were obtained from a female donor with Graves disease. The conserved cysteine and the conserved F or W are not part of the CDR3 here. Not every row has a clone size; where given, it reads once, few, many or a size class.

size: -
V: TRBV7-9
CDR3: ASRFTGTGVNTGELF

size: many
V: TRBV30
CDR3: AATQGAAETQY

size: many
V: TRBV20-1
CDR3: SAKPGQANSPLH

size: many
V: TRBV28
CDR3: ASSFDGVPPKTQY

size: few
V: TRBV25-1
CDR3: ASGPPGVEKLF

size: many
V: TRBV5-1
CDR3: ASSQSPGVFYEQY

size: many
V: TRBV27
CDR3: ASSLAPTAYGYT

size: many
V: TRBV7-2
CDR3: ASSTMGVSETQY

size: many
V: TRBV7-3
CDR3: ATTRRQDYEQY

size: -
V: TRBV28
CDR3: ASTEAGQGLNGDSPLH

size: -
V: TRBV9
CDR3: ASSVGGASGVDTQY

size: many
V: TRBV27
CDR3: ASRLLTSGGQETQY

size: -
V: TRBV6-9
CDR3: ASSYLARSYEQY

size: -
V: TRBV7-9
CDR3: ASSSQGREETQY

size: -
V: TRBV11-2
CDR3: ASTKRGTSGSRVNTGEPF

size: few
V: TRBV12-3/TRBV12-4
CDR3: ASSRTPNTEAF

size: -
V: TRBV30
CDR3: AWSGQGIRYGYT

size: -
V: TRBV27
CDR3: ASSRLAESSYEQY

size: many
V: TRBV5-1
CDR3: ASSLDGSPTQPQH

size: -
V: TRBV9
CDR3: ASSQDRLARTDTQY

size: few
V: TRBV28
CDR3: ASSLKAGPLLH

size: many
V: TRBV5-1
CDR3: ASQSTGELF

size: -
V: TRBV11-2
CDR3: ASSSTATYNSPLH

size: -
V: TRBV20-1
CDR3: SARAWRDQETQY

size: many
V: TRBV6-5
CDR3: ASSYSGVTGANVLT

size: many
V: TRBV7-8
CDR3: ASSLRGRGTDSPLH

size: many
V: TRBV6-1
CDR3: ASTLRTGGSISNQPQH

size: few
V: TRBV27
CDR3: ASKATNEKLF

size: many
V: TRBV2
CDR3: ASSEQTTGELF

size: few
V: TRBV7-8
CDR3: ASSTPDSTEAF

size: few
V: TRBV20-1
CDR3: SARDKSGDTQY

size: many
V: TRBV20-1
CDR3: SASGQGGLYSNQPQH

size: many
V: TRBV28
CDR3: ASSLLAGNTGELF

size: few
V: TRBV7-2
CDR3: ASSPTRGLDEQF

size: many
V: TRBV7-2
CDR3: ASSPEGWYTSYEQY

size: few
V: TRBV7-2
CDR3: ASSLEGGGTGELF

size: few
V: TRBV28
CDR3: ASRDMVDTIY

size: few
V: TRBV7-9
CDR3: ASSLALSGRIGELF

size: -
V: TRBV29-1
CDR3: SAGVQGAGAF

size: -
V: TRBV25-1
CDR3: ASMGVNTGELF

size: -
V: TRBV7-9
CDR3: ASSLEHRAPWDYGYT

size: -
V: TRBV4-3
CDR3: ASSRAGTGYEQY

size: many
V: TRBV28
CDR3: ASSVNTGETQY

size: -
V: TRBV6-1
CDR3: ASFQRGYT

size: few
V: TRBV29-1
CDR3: SAPLNTGELF

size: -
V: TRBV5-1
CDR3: ASSLVIPLEQY

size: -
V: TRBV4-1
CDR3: ASSFGTGHNTEAF

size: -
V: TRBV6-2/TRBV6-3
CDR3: ASSIGQGSDYT

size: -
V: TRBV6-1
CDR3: ASSRGANTGELF

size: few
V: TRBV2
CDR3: ASSADYELTDTQY

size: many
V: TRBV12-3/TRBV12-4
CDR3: ASSWTSGRGTGELF

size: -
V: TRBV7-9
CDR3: ASSLVGKPGDYEQY

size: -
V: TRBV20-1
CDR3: SALIRDFDSNQPQH

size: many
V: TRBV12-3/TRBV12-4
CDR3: ASRSEVGGGQPQH

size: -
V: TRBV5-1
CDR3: ASSLRTGGSAPEAF

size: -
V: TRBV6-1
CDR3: ASSEFRGAQPQH

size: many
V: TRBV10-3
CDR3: AISESFPDGLNEKLF

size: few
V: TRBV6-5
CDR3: ASSYPRGRENADTQY

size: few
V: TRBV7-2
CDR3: ASSLKTSVYEQY